This T cell receptor (beta chain) was recovered during a study of T-cell memory formation after mild COVID-19 (dated by TCRdb to the early 2020s). Turning to the overall study: TCR sequence clusters from the two donors were found to be largely donor specific. Two young, previously healthy adult volunteers, one female and one male, were included in the cohort. Longitudinal TCRalpha and TCRbeta repertoire sequencing tracked T-cell clones expanding and contracting after mild COVID-19 in a couple of donors.

This sample was sequenced with an Illumina NovaSeq 6000. TCRalpha and TCRbeta cDNA libraries were constructed by 5'RACE with constant-segment primers, with sample barcodes and unique molecular identifiers being introduced. RNA was extracted from every sample with Trizol reagent. The libraries were amplified in two PCR steps, and the second step added a second sample barcode and Illumina TruSeq adapters. Sequencing of the libraries was done on an Illumina NovaSeq, producing 2 x 150 bp paired-end reads. In the paper's pipeline: With migec v1.2.7, reads were demultiplexed and then collapsed into UMI-guided consensus sequences. Using mixcr v2.1.11, the UMI consensuses were aligned to TRA and TRB V and J templates and assembled into clonotypes. A clonotype was counted as expanded or contracted only if both edgeR and NoisET called the change significant, with noise models trained on biological replicates. For edgeR calls, the cutoffs were a false discovery rate-adjusted p below 0.01 and a log2 fold-change threshold of 1. As an exploratory analysis of dynamics, max-normalized trajectories of the 1000 most abundant clonotypes were examined with PCA combined with hierarchical clustering. The CD4 or CD8 phenotype of responding clones was assigned using the separately sequenced CD4+ and CD8+ repertoires. TCRdb redid the processing of the public reads, applying fastp at Q25 and MiXCR, and retained in-frame beta chains. Rows are unified per CDR3 protein, each entry keeping the most common DNA and genes. It is TCRdb's table, rather than the study itself, that gives the V and J calls and clone size. This sample has around 13,000 distinct CDR3 sequences in its table, and about 12% of those were observed once. The ten largest clonotypes hold roughly half of the sample.

Results and caveats for the whole study, not just this receptor: Clones contracting from day 15 to 85 had balanced CD4/CD8 phenotypes, while a second wave expanding from day 15 to 37 was biased towards CD4+. The detection of some responding clones in pre-infection memory suggests that pre-existing cross-reactive memory T cells joined the SARS-CoV-2 response. Contracting CD4+ clones were found mainly in CM and EM memory subsets, while CD8+ clones were enriched in EMRA. Only two mild cases were covered in the study, and larger cohorts including severe cases with pre-infection samples were considered necessary. SARS-CoV-2 specificity of the second-wave clones peaking on day 37 was not confirmed.

This clonotype has at least ten counts. Its antigen specificity is not known. Base qualities were left out, and no much larger clone turns up one base away. PBMCs were isolated by Ficoll-Paque density gradient centrifugation. Input material: PBMCs or a T cell subset sorted from them (not recorded which). The receptor's source is an adult woman who had mild COVID-19 (a few samples of this study predate the infection). The sample titles of this study are shuffled in the database, so cell type and time point are left out; the donor was told from shared clones.

The sequenced DNA is TGTGCCAGCAGCTTAGAGCAGGGTGGTACGCAGTATTTT. This translates into CASSLEQGGTQYF. The chain is made from TRBV7-2 and TRBJ2-3, with a tentative D gene TRBD1 over 5 matching bases. Trimming takes 1 base from V and 8 bases from J, and the germline ends sit 10 bases apart. The germline V gene specifies SGHTA as CDR1 and FQGNSA as CDR2. The CDR3 runs 13 residues from the cysteine to the phenylalanine. The entry retains the CDR3 DNA only, 39 bases that are in frame from base 1.